A single sample gave rise to the 15 T cell receptor beta chains below, sequenced in a study of blood T cell repertoires in COVID-19. Sequenced by immunoSEQ multiplex PCR; TCRdb stores in-frame clones only, minus some. Among 95,000 to 120,000 clones listed, about 85% were seen once. The specimen sequenced was peripheral blood. Receptors were obtained from a human donor in a cohort sampled during active COVID-19.

This clone has a handful of counts. CDR3 sequence reads: CATDRQLSNQPQHF. The CDR3 nucleotides are TGTGCCACCGACAGGCAACTCTCCAATCAGCCCCAGCATTTT. This chain links TRBV15 with TRBJ1-5, with D tentatively TRBD1 (6 bases). The V end lost 8 bases, the J end lost 3 bases, and 14 bases lay between the germline ends. The germline CDR1 and CDR2 sequences are LNHNV and YYDKDF (reference sequence). CDR3 length: 14 amino acids.

Written as DNA, the CDR3 is TGTGCCAGCAGACAGGGCTCTGGAAACACCATATATTTT. Residues: CASRQGSGNTIYF. This chain joins TRBV25-1 and TRBJ1-3, with D perhaps matching TRBD1 (6 bases). Germline lookup yields CDR1 MGHDK and CDR2 SYGVNS. The CDR3 loop spans 13 amino acids. The germline V and J ends were trimmed by 6 bases and 0 bases, with 6 bases remaining between them.

The genes are TRBV5-6 and TRBJ1-2, with D hard to call. Trimming left V 0 bases short and J 3 bases short, with 6 bases between. The CDR3 runs to 13 residues. Germline V gene sequence: CDR1 SGHDT, CDR2 YYEEEE. CDR3 loop: CASSLGTDYGYTF. The DNA for the CDR3 is TGTGCCAGCAGCTTGGGTACAGACTATGGCTACACCTTC.

This chain links TRBV6-5 with TRBJ1-2; D ambiguous. The germline V gene encodes CDR1 MNHEY and CDR2 SVGAGI. The CDR3 is 13 amino acids. Trimming removed 2 bases at V and 5 bases at J, with 9 bases between. In nucleotides, the CDR3 is TGTGCCAGCAGTTACGGGCCCGAGTATGGCTACACCTTC. Encoded protein: CASSYGPEYGYTF.

This clone was detected only a few times. J is TRBJ1-2 and V is TRBV6-6; tentatively, D is TRBD1 (6 bases). Per the germline V gene, CDR1 is MNHNY and CDR2 is SVGAGI (reference sequence). The CDR3 consists of 11 residues. V dropped 9 bases and J dropped 10 bases, with 15 bases sitting between them. The CDR3 reads CASRKTGIYTF. For the CDR3, the DNA is TGTGCCAGTAGGAAAACAGGGATCTACACCTTC.

This clone has only one observation. The V call is TRBV2, the J call TRBJ2-1; D possibly corresponds to TRBD1 (5 bases). The CDR3 runs to 14 residues. V was pared by 1 base and J by 6 bases, with 10 bases between. CDR1 and CDR2 from the germline V gene are SNHLY and FYNNEI. The CDR3 region is CASSEGGFINEQFF. Written as DNA, the CDR3 is TGTGCCAGCAGTGAAGGGGGCTTTATCAATGAGCAGTTCTTC. The whole variable domain, filled in from reference TRBV2 and TRBJ2-1, reads EPEVTQTPSHQVTQMGQEVILRCVPISNHLYFYWYRQILGQKVEFLVSFYNNEISEKSEIFDDQFSVERPDGSNFTLKIRSTKLEDSAMYFCASSEGGFINEQFFGPGTRLTVL.

This chain links TRBV20-1 with TRBJ1-6; D unclear. V was pared by 3 bases and J by 1 base, with 7 bases between. The CDR3 extends over 14 amino acids. Germline assignment: CDR1 DFQATT and CDR2 SNEGSKA (reference sequence). CDR3 nucleotides: TGCAGTGCTAGTGTCAATTCCTATAATTCACCCCTCCACTTT. It is translated as CSASVNSYNSPLHF.

This clone was found once. Here the CDR3 reads CASTTSGDNEQFF. As DNA, the CDR3 is TGTGCCAGCACGACTAGCGGGGACAATGAGCAGTTCTTC. The chain has TRBV12-3 or TRBV12-4 and TRBJ2-1; TRBD2 agrees at 11 bases. The V and J ends lost 7 bases and 5 bases, in that order; junction bases with no gene match: 1. There are 13 residues in the CDR3.

The chain joins TRBV19 to TRBJ1-6, with unresolved D. The germline CDR1 and CDR2 sequences are LNHDA and SQIVND (reference sequence). V was shortened by 6 bases and J by 10 bases, with 13 bases between the two germline ends. This CDR3 has 13 residues. The CDR3 is CASRNDPRSPLHF. The CDR3 DNA sequence: TGTGCCAGTAGAAACGACCCGAGGTCACCCCTCCACTTT.

The chain combines TRBV30 with TRBJ2-3; a weak D match, TRBD2 (5 bases). This CDR3 spans 13 amino acids. The ends were cut back, 7 bases at V and 0 bases at J, with 11 bases in the middle. Germline CDR1 GTSNPN, CDR2 SVGIG (reference sequence). CDR3: CASSAESTDTQYF. The CDR3 region has the DNA TGTGCCTCGTCAGCGGAAAGCACAGATACGCAGTATTTT.

This sequence joins TRBV11-2 and TRBJ2-1; the match to TRBD1 covers 8 bases. This CDR3 is 14 amino acids long. Germline V gives CDR1 SGHAT, CDR2 FQNNGV. Germline trimming cut 5 bases from V and 7 bases from J; bases unmatched to any gene: 7. The CDR3 region is CASSQDRVRNEQFF. The CDR3 nucleotides read TGTGCCAGCAGCCAGGACAGGGTTCGTAATGAGCAGTTCTTC.

The chain carries TRBV7-6 and TRBJ1-1; TRBD1 aligns across 7 bases. This CDR3 is 13 amino acids long. Unmatched junction bases numbered 1, after V lost 1 base and J lost 5 bases. Germline lookup yields CDR1 SGHVS and CDR2 FNYEAQ. The CDR3 DNA sequence: TGTGCCAGCAGCTTAGGACAGGGAACTGAAGCTTTCTTT. It specifies CASSLGQGTEAFF. Supplemented by reference TRBV7-6 and TRBJ1-1, the full variable domain reads GAGVSQSPRYKVTKRGQDVALRCDPISGHVSLYWYRQALGQGPEFLTYFNYEAQQDKSGLPNDRFSAERPEGSISTLTIQRTEQRDSAMYRCASSLGQGTEAFFGQGTRLTVV.

The genes are TRBV7-6 and TRBJ2-7, with 10 bases lining up with TRBD1. This CDR3 region has 14 residues. V shed 5 bases, J shed 7 bases, and the junction held 8 bases outside the gene matches. Germline V gives CDR1 SGHVS, CDR2 FNYEAQ. CDR3 in DNA: TGTGCCAGCAGCACCCGACAGGGGGCTTTTGAGCAGTACTTC. Its protein product is CASSTRQGAFEQYF.

The CDR3 spells CASIGTSQETQYF. The CDR3 DNA reads TGTGCCAGCATTGGGACTTCCCAAGAGACCCAGTACTTC. The V call is TRBV6-5, the J call TRBJ2-5; maybe TRBD2 (6 bases). V gave up 7 bases and J gave up 1 base, with 10 bases separating them. Germline lookup yields CDR1 MNHEY and CDR2 SVGAGI. The CDR3 is 13 residues long.

This clone was seen once. In nucleotides, the CDR3 is TGCGCCAGCAGCCTCCCACCCAGGAGTAGCGGGGGGGCAGGGGAGCAGTTCTTC. It yields the protein CASSLPPRSSGGAGEQFF. This chain joins TRBV5-1 and TRBJ2-1; 11 bases agree with TRBD2. V lost 4 bases, J lost 10 bases, and 19 bases stayed unmatched. The CDR3 sequence is 18 residues long. CDR1 is SGHRS and CDR2 is YFSETQ in the germline V gene. Full variable domain (missing parts from reference TRBV5-1 and TRBJ2-1): KAGVTQTPRYLIKTRGQQVTLSCSPISGHRSVSWYQQTPGQGLQFLFEYFSETQRNKGNFPGRFSGRQFSNSRSEMNVSTLELGDSALYLCASSLPPRSSGGAGEQFFGPGTRLTVL.